The 7 T cell receptor beta chains presented below share a single source sample, sequenced in a study of blood T cell repertoires in COVID-19. Sequenced by immunoSEQ multiplex PCR; TCRdb stores in-frame clones only, minus some. This table holds around 150,000 clones, 70% to 85% found once. The sample was peripheral blood. These receptors all stem from a woman aged 45-59 years in a cohort sampled during active or convalescent COVID-19.

V is TRBV10-1 and J is TRBJ2-3, with a possible D match to TRBD2 (6 bases). Germline assignment: CDR1 WNHNN and CDR2 SYGVQD (reference sequence). V lost 2 bases to trimming and J lost 5 bases, with 8 bases between them. This CDR3 has 13 amino acids. CDR3 bases: TGCGCCAGCAGTGAGACGCGGGGAGATACGCAGTATTTT. Amino acids: CASSETRGDTQYF.

This clone came up a few times. The rearrangement uses TRBV3-1 (or the pseudogene TRBV3-2) and TRBJ2-7, with 12 bases aligning to TRBD2. CDR1 and CDR2 (germline): LGHDT, YNNKEL (reference sequence). The CDR3 has 17 amino acids. Unmatched junction bases numbered 7, after V lost 4 bases and J lost 0 bases. CDR3 in amino acids: CASSPPSGGAVSYEQYF. CDR3 DNA sequence: TGTGCCAGCAGCCCACCTAGCGGGGGGGCCGTCTCCTACGAGCAGTACTTC.

This chain links TRBV24-1 with TRBJ2-3; 11 nucleotides agree with TRBD1. CDR1 is KGHDR, CDR2 SFDVKD, per germline. There are 15 residues in the CDR3. Trimming removed 5 bases from V and 3 bases from J; junction bases left unmatched: 3. CDR3 protein: CATSAWDRGTDTQYF. CDR3 bases: TGTGCCACCAGTGCATGGGACAGGGGGACAGATACGCAGTATTTT.

This chain uses TRBV19 with TRBJ2-7; TRBD2 matches at 8 bases. The CDR3 is made up of 11 amino acids. Germline V CDR1 and CDR2: LNHDA, SQIVND (reference sequence). The V and J ends lost 10 bases and 5 bases, in that order; junction bases with no gene match: 4. The CDR3 region has the DNA TGTGCCACCCGGGGGGGGGACGAGCAGTACTTC. Translated, it gives CATRGGDEQYF.

This clone was seen only once. The chain is built from TRBV7-9 and TRBJ2-3; TRBD2 matches at 11 bases. V gave up 6 bases and J gave up 0 bases; unmatched junction bases: 5. The CDR3 is 16 residues long. Per germline, CDR1 SEHNR and CDR2 FQNEAQ (reference sequence). The DNA of the CDR3 is TGTGCCAGCAGACACGCTAGCGGGGGGAGCACAGATACGCAGTATTTT. It specifies CASRHASGGSTDTQYF.

The chain combines TRBV19 with TRBJ1-3; unclear D gene. CDR1 is LNHDA, CDR2 SQIVND, per germline (reference sequence). The CDR3 totals 13 residues. Trimming shortened V by 7 bases and J by 8 bases, and 15 bases separated the two germline ends. The CDR3 reads CASNPAARDTIYF. The CDR3 DNA reads TGTGCCAGTAACCCAGCGGCCCGGGACACCATATATTTT.

This clone was seen only once. This rearrangement joins TRBV7-2 to TRBJ1-1; maybe TRBD1 (5 bases). Trimming took off 1 base at V and 4 bases at J, with 10 bases between the two ends. Germline loops: CDR1 SGHTA, CDR2 FQGNSA. This CDR3 contains 14 residues. The CDR3 is CASSLVSGSTEAFF. CDR3 sequence (DNA): TGTGCCAGCAGCTTAGTATCAGGGTCCACTGAAGCTTTCTTT. Full variable domain (remainder filled in from reference TRBV7-2 and TRBJ1-1): GAGVSQSPSNKVTEKGKDVELRCDPISGHTALYWYRQSLGQGLEFLIYFQGNSAPDKSGLPSDRFSAERTGGSVSTLTIQRTQQEDSAVYLCASSLVSGSTEAFFGQGTRLTVV.